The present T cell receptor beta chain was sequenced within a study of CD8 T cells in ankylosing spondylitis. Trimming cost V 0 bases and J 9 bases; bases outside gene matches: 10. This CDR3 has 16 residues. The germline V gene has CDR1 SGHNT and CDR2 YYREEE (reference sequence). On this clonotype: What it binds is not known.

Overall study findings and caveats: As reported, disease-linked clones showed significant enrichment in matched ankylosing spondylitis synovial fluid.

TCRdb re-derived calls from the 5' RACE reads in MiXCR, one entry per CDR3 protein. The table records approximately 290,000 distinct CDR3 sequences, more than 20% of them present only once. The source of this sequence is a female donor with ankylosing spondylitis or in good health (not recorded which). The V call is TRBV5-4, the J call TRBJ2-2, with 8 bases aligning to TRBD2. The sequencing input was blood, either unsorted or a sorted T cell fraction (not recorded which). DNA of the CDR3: TGTGCCAGCAGCTTGGCCGGGGGGGACGGACTTAGGGAGCTGTTTTTT. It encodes CASSLAGGDGLRELFF.